Listed below are T cell receptor beta chains from one sample, sequenced in a study of molecular identifiers for immune sequencing clone quantification. TCRdb re-analysed the PCR reads in MiXCR, keeping a single row per CDR3 protein. The repertoire holds about 630,000 distinct CDR3 sequences, with 25% as singletons. Specimen: naive CD8+ T cells from blood, with Jurkat cell RNA spiked in. These receptor sequences come from a human donor in good health. Some libraries in this study had Jurkat cell RNA spiked in. The CDR3 runs from the conserved cysteine through the conserved F or W. A D gene is named only where the DNA matches it firmly. Clone sizes are given selectively: once, few, many, or a class where the clone is expanded.

v_gene,j_gene,abundance,d_gene,CDR3nt,CDR3aa
TRBV19,TRBJ2-1,few,TRBD2,TGTGCCAGTAGTCTAGCGGTGCTGTACAATGAGCAGTTCTTC,CASSLAVLYNEQFF
TRBV9,TRBJ1-1,-,TRBD1,TGTGCCAGCAGCGCCGGACAGGGGTTTATGAACACTGAAGCTTTCTTT,CASSAGQGFMNTEAFF
TRBV6-6,TRBJ2-2,many,-,TGTGCCAGCAGCAAATGGACGACGAACACCGGGGAGCTGTTTTTT,CASSKWTTNTGELFF
TRBV9,TRBJ2-1,many,TRBD1,TGTGCCAGCAGCACACGGACAGGGGTCGTGTTCTTC,CASSTRTGVVFF
TRBV27,TRBJ2-3,many,TRBD2,TGTGCCAGCAGTGCCCCTAACAAGCGGGGCCGCACAGATACGCAGTATTTT,CASSAPNKRGRTDTQYF
TRBV5-4,TRBJ1-2,many,TRBD1,TGTGCCAGCAGCTACGCCGAGACAGGGGGCGCGGGCTACACCTTC,CASSYAETGGAGYTF
TRBV7-6,TRBJ2-7,few,TRBD1,TGTGCCAGCAGCTTATCCGGGACAGGGGGCTATTACGAGCAGTACTTC,CASSLSGTGGYYEQYF
TRBV19,TRBJ2-2,-,-,TGTGCCAGTAGGTCGCTCACCGGGGAGCTGTTTTTT,CASRSLTGELFF
TRBV9,TRBJ1-6,many,TRBD1,TGTGCCAGCAGCCAGAGGGGGCTTGACAATTCACCCCTCCACTTT,CASSQRGLDNSPLHF
TRBV7-2,TRBJ2-7,many,TRBD1,TGTGCCAGCAGCCCATTGCCCCGGGACAGGGCATCCTACGAGCAGTACTTC,CASSPLPRDRASYEQYF
TRBV12-3/TRBV12-4,TRBJ2-2,once,-,TGTGCCAGCAGTTTGGGGGGAGGAGGGCCGATAGACACCGGGGAGCTGTTTTTT,CASSLGGGGPIDTGELFF
TRBV4-3,TRBJ2-3,many,TRBD2,TGCGCCAGCAGCCAAGATCTAGCGGGAGTAGGAGATACGCAGTATTTT,CASSQDLAGVGDTQYF
TRBV7-9,TRBJ1-2,many,TRBD1,TGTGCCAGCAGCTCGACAGGGACGGTTAACTATGGCTACACCTTC,CASSSTGTVNYGYTF
TRBV9,TRBJ2-1,few,-,TGTGCCAGCAGCGTAGAAGCGGACGACTACAATGAGCAGTTCTTC,CASSVEADDYNEQFF
TRBV4-1,TRBJ2-2,-,-,TGCGCCAGCAGCCAAGATCATTTAGGGGCCGGGGAGCTGTTTTTT,CASSQDHLGAGELFF
TRBV20-1,TRBJ2-1,few,TRBD1,TGCAGTGCTAGAGCACGAGACAGGGTTTGGAATGAGCAGTTCTTC,CSARARDRVWNEQFF
TRBV4-3,TRBJ2-1,few,TRBD2,TGCGCCAGCAGCCAAGATACCAGCGGGGGATACAATGAGCAGTTCTTC,CASSQDTSGGYNEQFF
TRBV4-3,TRBJ2-1,-,TRBD2,TGCGCCCGCAGCCCATCCCCTAGCGGGGGATCCTACAATGAGCAGTTCTTC,CARSPSPSGGSYNEQFF
TRBV25-1,TRBJ2-3,-,TRBD2,TGTGCCAGCAGTGGGGAGGGGATTTGGCGGGCCGACACAGATACGCGGTATTTT,CASSGEGIWRADTDTRYF
TRBV19,TRBJ1-5,-,-,TGTGCCAGTAGTGTAGGGATTCAGCCCCAGCATTTT,CASSVGIQPQHF
TRBV20-1,TRBJ2-7,many,TRBD2,TGCAGTGCTAGAGTTCCAGCGGGGACCTACGAGCAGTACTTC,CSARVPAGTYEQYF
TRBV7-6,TRBJ2-5,many,TRBD2,TGTGCCAGCAGCCAAAACCTAGCGGTGGAGACCCAGTACTTC,CASSQNLAVETQYF
TRBV2,TRBJ2-7,-,-,TGTGCCAGCGGACCTACTGGACAGAGCTCCTACGAGCAGTACTTC,CASGPTGQSSYEQYF
TRBV6-1,TRBJ2-3,-,-,TGTGCCATCCGAGAGGCGAACTCAGATACGCAGTATTTT,CAIREANSDTQYF
TRBV7-8,TRBJ2-5,many,-,TGTGCCAGCAGCTCTCCCGGGACGCTGGAAACCCAGTACTTC,CASSSPGTLETQYF
TRBV19,TRBJ1-5,few,-,TGTGCCAGTAGTGGGGGTCAGCCCCAGCATTTT,CASSGGQPQHF
TRBV12-5,TRBJ2-1,-,-,TGTGCTAGTGGTTTGGGGGGTTTGGGTCTCTACAATGAGCAGTTCTTC,CASGLGGLGLYNEQFF
TRBV6-5,TRBJ1-1,-,TRBD1,TGTGCCAGCAGTTACTCCGGACAGGGGCGGTCGGCTTTCTTT,CASSYSGQGRSAFF
TRBV7-2,TRBJ2-3,many,-,TGTGCCAGCAGCTTAGTTGGAGGATTCCTCTCATCAGATACGCAGTATTTT,CASSLVGGFLSSDTQYF
TRBV27,TRBJ2-7,-,-,TGTGCCAGCAGTTCCGACAGGCGCTACGAGCAGTACTTC,CASSSDRRYEQYF
TRBV2,TRBJ2-3,-,-,TGTTCCAGCAGTGAAGACAGCACAGATACGCAGTATTTT,CSSSEDSTDTQYF
TRBV29-1,TRBJ1-1,many,TRBD1,TGCAGCGGAGGGACAGCCCGGCAAGGCACTGAAGCTTTCTTT,CSGGTARQGTEAFF
TRBV9,TRBJ2-7,-,TRBD2,TGTGCCAGCAGCGTCGGGACTAGCGTCTCCTACGAGCAGTACTTC,CASSVGTSVSYEQYF
TRBV28,TRBJ2-2,many,-,TGTGCCAGCAGCCTGACAGGTCAGATCGGGGAGCTGTTTTTT,CASSLTGQIGELFF
TRBV29-1,TRBJ2-3,many,-,TGCAGCGCCGAGGGGGGTATGGCAGATACGCAGTATTTT,CSAEGGMADTQYF
TRBV4-2,TRBJ2-1,many,-,TGTGCCAGCAGCCAAGTAGTAGGTTCCTTGCCCCATGAGCAGTTCTTC,CASSQVVGSLPHEQFF